This T cell receptor beta chain is from a study of blood T cell repertoires in COVID-19 (dated by TCRdb to between 2020 and 2021). For context, the study as a whole: Samples from collaborators originated in the United States, Italy and Spain and spanned both the acute and convalescent phases of COVID-19. Where available, HLA class I and class II types were taken from metadata supplied by the sample provider and were not determined by assay-based typing. Samples were obtained from the ongoing ImmuneRACE study (first 160 participants) and from 950 to 1,500 subjects provided by 6 global collaborators. The material from the prospective study consisted of cDNA or gDNA derived from T cells, B-cell-depleted T cells, or PBMCs. The sample metadata nearly always contained a de-identified subject ID, COVID-19 status, age in years and sex. The dataset comprised deeply sampled blood TCRbeta repertoires from subjects exposed to, actively infected with, or recovered from COVID-19. The repertoires were released in a freely available public database meant as a resource for research on the immune response to SARS-CoV-2.

TCRbeta CDR3 regions were amplified from genomic DNA using the immunoSEQ Assay, a bias-controlled multiplex PCR. The original pipeline was this. The number of nucleated cells in each sample was estimated by amplification of reference gene primers within the assay. To quantify the absolute abundance of each unique TCRbeta CDR3 rearrangement, sequence reads were collapsed and filtered. For each sample, productive Simpson clonality was calculated as the square root of Simpson's diversity index over productive rearrangements. The source is immuneACCESS, and TCRdb retained only in-frame sequences with V and J called. Part of the clones is not carried over; for the studies checked, unresolved V genes explain less than half of this, and the remainder is unexplained. The D gene and trimming were derived from the DNA, and the V and J assignments and clone size from that table. The sample profile shows about 210,000 clones; about 90% of them were found once. The ten top clones hold roughly 1.2% of the sample.

In its sample, this clone was seen once. It has no known antigen specificity. No much larger clone is present one base from it, and per-base qualities are unavailable. The trim is 5 bases for V and 9 bases for J, with a gap of 16 bases between the germline ends. The germline V gene (reference sequence) sets CDR1 to LNHDA and CDR2 to SQIVND. Inclusive of the bounding cysteine and phenylalanine, the CDR3 is 14 residues long. Only the CDR3 region is kept as DNA, spanning 42 bases read in frame from base 1. What the authors observed across the whole study: Clinical and demographic metadata were provided uncurated, with the amount varying by source and participant.

Collaborating institutions collected whole blood in K2EDTA tubes following their own protocols. For TCRbeta analysis, collaborators shipped samples in one of three forms: frozen whole blood, isolated PBMCs, or DNA extracted from either of those sample types. The source material was peripheral blood. Recombination linked TRBV19 to TRBJ2-2; a confident D gene designation cannot be given. This receptor was obtained from a man younger than 40 with acute or convalescent COVID-19. CDR3 region: CASSHTVTARELFF. The DNA reads TGTGCCAGTAGTCACACAGTTACGGCCAGGGAGCTGTTTTTT.